The clone carrying this TCR beta chain was detected only a few times. No antigen is known for it. The PCR was carried out with 60 Vbeta primers and 13 Jbeta primers. Measured with immunoSEQ multiplex PCR; TCRdb has only the in-frame clones, and not every one. The sample yields hundreds of thousands of clones, over 60% seen once. This entry is derived from a study of cytomegalovirus exposure and HLA in healthy donors. Study-level points and caveats: Later analysis identified a missense DCLRE1C variant that was linked to TCR beta V- and J-gene trimming.

Trimming cost V 4 bases and J 6 bases; bases outside gene matches: 6. The CDR3 sequence is 15 residues long. Germline values: CDR1 MGHRA, CDR2 YSYEKL. The chain joins TRBV4-1 to TRBJ1-6, with 7 bases identical to TRBD1. Sequenced material: PBMCs. The sequence came from a man aged 40-49 years in good health and CMV-seronegative. CDR3 in amino acids: CASSPGTASNSPLHF. Written as DNA, the CDR3 is TGCGCCAGCAGCCCTGGGACAGCCTCTAATTCACCCCTCCACTTT.